The 5 T cell receptor beta chains in this list originate from one sample, sequenced in a study of Ad26.COV2.S vaccination and SARS-CoV-2 variants. Repertoires were generated with immunoSEQ multiplex PCR, while TCRdb's copy carries only in-frame clones and drops some. This sample has a few hundred thousand clones, with around 89% found just once. As for treatment: around 19 received Ad26.COV2.S at low or high dose, single or two shots; roughly five received placebo; per-sample allocation not given. Samples analyzed were those drawn on day 63 after the first vaccine or placebo injection. Sequencing used peripheral blood, obtained in a trial of Ad26.COV2.S vaccine versus placebo. The origin of the receptors is a person aged 18-65 years who received the Ad26.COV2.S COVID-19 vaccine or a placebo.

The chain is built from TRBV4-3 and TRBJ1-4; D unclear. The CDR3 is made up of 14 amino acids. Trimming cost V 4 bases and J 5 bases, with 11 bases left between them. Germline V gene data show CDR1 as LGHNA and CDR2 as YSLEER. The CDR3, as DNA: TGCGCCAGCAGCCCCCAGACCAGAAATGAAAAACTGTTTTTT. Amino acids: CASSPQTRNEKLFF.

This chain links TRBV6-6 with TRBJ2-7; 8 bases map to TRBD1. The CDR3 has 14 residues. CDR1 is MNHNY and CDR2 is SVGAGI in the germline V gene (reference sequence). Germline trimming cut 6 bases from V and 1 base from J; bases unmatched to any gene: 5. The DNA of the CDR3 is TGTGCCAGCAGAAGCGGACAGGGATCCTACGAGCAGTACTTC. Residues: CASRSGQGSYEQYF.

This chain uses TRBV6-5 with TRBJ2-1; perhaps TRBD1 as D (6 bases). Trimming took off 5 bases at V and 3 bases at J, with 8 bases between the two ends. CDR3 length: 13 amino acids. CDR1 is MNHEY, CDR2 SVGAGI, per germline. CDR3 in amino acids: CASSTGFYNEQFF. CDR3 sequence (DNA): TGTGCCAGCAGTACAGGGTTCTACAATGAGCAGTTCTTC.

This CDR3 is CASSPGREKLFF. CDR3 coding DNA: TGTGCCAGCAGCCCCGGTCGGGAAAAACTGTTTTTT. The J gene is TRBJ1-4, the V gene TRBV3-1 (or the pseudogene TRBV3-2); D not resolved. Per germline, CDR1 LGHDT and CDR2 YNNKEL (reference sequence). The CDR3 is 12 residues long. Deletions cut 4 bases from V and 8 bases from J, with 8 bases between.

The rearrangement links TRBV7-2 to TRBJ2-7; D not certain. The CDR3 length is 14 residues. Trimming shortened V by 3 bases and J by 2 bases, and 11 bases separated the two germline ends. CDR1 is SGHTA and CDR2 is FQGNSA in the germline V gene. CDR3 sequence (DNA): TGTGCCAGCAGCTTTAACAGTCCACCCTACGAGCAGTACTTC. Protein product: CASSFNSPPYEQYF.